These T cell receptor beta chains were read from a single sample in a study of blood T cell repertoires in COVID-19. The repertoire was sequenced with immunoSEQ multiplex PCR; TCRdb's copy has only in-frame clones and lacks some. This table has roughly 120,000 clones, roughly nine tenths appearing once. The sequenced sample consisted of peripheral blood. Receptors originate from a man aged 35 to 55 with acute or convalescent COVID-19. CDR3s include the opening cysteine and the closing phenylalanine or tryptophan. D genes are given only for firm matches. Rows give clone size only sometimes, using once, few, many, or a class for an expanded clone.

NA,TRBV7-9,TRBJ1-2,TRBD1,TGTGCCAGCAGCTTACGCGGACAGGGCGGTAGGAACTATGGCTACACCTTC,CASSLRGQGGRNYGYTF
NA,TRBV30,TRBJ1-5,NA,TGTGCCTGGAGCCAAGGGGGGGGCAATCAGCCCCAGCATTTT,CAWSQGGGNQPQHF
NA,TRBV6-5,TRBJ1-1,TRBD1,TGTGCCAGCAGTTACTCGGACAGGGGGCGGACTGAAGCTTTCTTT,CASSYSDRGRTEAFF
NA,TRBV2,TRBJ1-6,NA,TGTGCCAGCAGTGAAGCTCCCCCCCCGGGGACCCTCCACTTT,CASSEAPPPGTLHF
NA,TRBV27,TRBJ1-6,NA,TGTGCCAGCAGTCTACACAGGGACTCACCCCTCCACTTT,CASSLHRDSPLHF
NA,TRBV9,TRBJ1-5,NA,TGTGCCAGCAGCGCCGGGACATTGAGCAATCAGCCCCAGCATTTT,CASSAGTLSNQPQHF
NA,TRBV30,TRBJ1-5,NA,TGTGCCTGGAGTGGGAGGGGTCGCAATCAGCCCCAGCATTTT,CAWSGRGRNQPQHF
few,TRBV28,TRBJ1-5,NA,TGTGCCAGCAGTTTCGACAGATCTTATAGCAATCAGCCCCAGCATTTT,CASSFDRSYSNQPQHF
few,TRBV12-5,TRBJ1-2,NA,TGTGCTAGTGGTTTGATGCGGATAGAGGGCTACACCTTC,CASGLMRIEGYTF
NA,TRBV30,TRBJ1-4,NA,TGTGCCTGGAAACCTCCCGGGAGACTGACTAATGAAAAACTGTTTTTT,CAWKPPGRLTNEKLFF
NA,TRBV3-1/TRBV3-2,TRBJ1-2,TRBD1,TGTGCCAGCAGCCAAGGACAGGGGTCCTATGGCTACACCTTC,CASSQGQGSYGYTF
NA,TRBV19,TRBJ1-4,NA,TGTGCCAGTAGTATCGGAACTGGGGGGGTCACTTTT,CASSIGTGGVTF
NA,TRBV7-2,TRBJ2-7,TRBD1,TGTGCCAGCAGCAAACGCCGTGTAGGGGGCCTTTTCGAGCAGTACTTC,CASSKRRVGGLFEQYF
once,TRBV9,TRBJ2-5,NA,TGTGCCAGCAGCGTAGGGCCGGGATTCGAAGAGACCCAGTACTTC,CASSVGPGFEETQYF
NA,TRBV7-9,TRBJ2-2,NA,TGTGCCAGGGGCCCCGGGGAGCTGTTTTTT,CARGPGELFF
NA,TRBV7-2,TRBJ2-3,TRBD2,TGTGCCAGCAGCTTAGCCCAACGACTAGCGGGCACAGATACGCAGTATTTT,CASSLAQRLAGTDTQYF
NA,TRBV6-5,TRBJ2-1,TRBD1,TGTGCCAGCAGCCTTGACAGGGGGAATGAGCAGTTCTTC,CASSLDRGNEQFF
NA,TRBV14,TRBJ1-5,NA,TGTGCCAGCAGCCAAGAGAATTGGGAGGCTAATCAGCCCCAGCATTTT,CASSQENWEANQPQHF
NA,TRBV6-4,TRBJ2-7,TRBD2,TGTGCCAGCAGTGACCATACTAGCGCCTACGAGCAGTACTTC,CASSDHTSAYEQYF
NA,TRBV15,TRBJ1-4,NA,TGTGCCACCAGCAGAGACCCCCGGTTACTTAATGAAAAACTGTTTTTT,CATSRDPRLLNEKLFF